Following are 20 T cell receptor beta chains from one sample sequenced in a study of blood T cell repertoires in COVID-19. Repertoires were generated with immunoSEQ multiplex PCR, while TCRdb's copy carries only in-frame clones and drops some. Of a few hundred thousand clones listed, about 91% are singletons. The sequenced sample consisted of peripheral blood. These receptors originate from a woman aged 55 to 70 with acute or convalescent COVID-19.

This clone was counted a few times. The chain carries TRBV7-6 and TRBJ2-7; a possible D gene is TRBD1 (5 bases). Deletions cut 5 bases from V and 5 bases from J, with 13 bases between. The CDR3 has 13 residues. Germline V gene sequence: CDR1 SGHVS, CDR2 FNYEAQ. The CDR3 loop reads CASSLQGFHEQYF. Written as DNA, the CDR3 is TGTGCCAGCAGCCTTCAGGGCTTCCACGAGCAGTACTTC.

The chain joins TRBV7-6 to TRBJ1-1; 7 bases match TRBD1. V lost 2 bases and J lost 1; bases outside the gene matches: 10. The CDR3 has 17 amino acids. Germline CDR1 is SGHVS and CDR2 is FNYEAQ. CDR3 amino acids: CASSLNRQGPRNTEAFF. As DNA, the CDR3 is TGTGCCAGCAGCTTAAACCGACAGGGACCGCGGAACACTGAAGCTTTCTTT.

The V gene is TRBV4-1, the J gene TRBJ2-2; TRBD2 matches 9 bases. The CDR3 loop spans 18 amino acids. CDR1 is MGHRA and CDR2 is YSYEKL in the germline V gene. V lost 0 bases, J lost 0 bases, and 5 bases stayed unmatched. The CDR3 here is CASSQDRLAGTNTGELFF. The CDR3 DNA is TGCGCCAGCAGCCAAGATCGGCTAGCGGGGACGAACACCGGGGAGCTGTTTTTT.

The CDR3 coding sequence is TGTGCCAGCAGCGCCAACAGTGATAACTATGGCTACACCTTC. Residues: CASSANSDNYGYTF. The chain employs TRBV5-4 and TRBJ1-2; D is undetermined. Trimming took 4 bases from V and 1 from J, leaving 11 bases between them. The CDR3 has 14 amino acids. Looked up from germline, CDR1 is SGHNT and CDR2 is YYREEE (reference sequence).

The chain has TRBV6-1 and TRBJ2-3; D is uncertain. Deletions cut 1 base from V and 0 bases from J, with 8 bases between. Germline V gene sequence: CDR1 MNHNS, CDR2 SASEGT. The CDR3 spans 15 residues. The CDR3 here is CASSEDMISTDTQYF. The CDR3 DNA is TGTGCCAGCAGTGAAGACATGATCAGCACAGATACGCAGTATTTT.

V and J are TRBV12-3 or TRBV12-4 and TRBJ2-7, with D maybe TRBD1 (5 bases). V was cut by 10 bases and J by 3 bases, with 13 bases left in between. The CDR3 contains 12 residues. For the CDR3, the DNA is TGTGCCACCCGAAGGGGCTACTACGAGCAGTACTTC. Translation gives CATRRGYYEQYF.

A single count supports this clone. V gene TRBV5-8 combines with J gene TRBJ1-5, with 8 bases lining up with TRBD1. The germline V gene has CDR1 SGHTS and CDR2 YDEGEE. V shed 3 bases and J 1 base; nucleotides not matched to a gene: 0. This CDR3 is built from 14 residues. CDR3 nucleotide sequence: TGTGCCAGCAGCTGGACAGGGAGCAATCAGCCCCAGCATTTT. This encodes CASSWTGSNQPQHF.

This clone was observed a handful of times. Other DNA sequences in the same sample also yield this CDR3. The chain employs TRBV3-1 (or the pseudogene TRBV3-2) and TRBJ1-5; tentative D call: TRBD1 (6 bases). This CDR3 is 14 amino acids long. The germline gives CDR1 LGHDT, CDR2 YNNKEL (reference sequence). Trimming removed 3 bases from V and 1 base from J, with 7 bases in between. CDR3 DNA: TGTGCCAGCAGCCAGGGACACAGCAATCAGCCCCAGCATTTT. Translation: CASSQGHSNQPQHF.

CDR3 amino acids: CASSSLQGAGSPLHF. Here the CDR3 DNA reads TGTGCCAGCAGCAGCCTACAGGGGGCCGGTTCACCCCTCCACTTT. The chain carries TRBV28 and TRBJ1-6, with 9 bases matching TRBD1. Trimming took 6 bases from V and 9 from J; bases not matched to a gene: 9. The CDR3 is 15 residues long. Per germline, CDR1 MDHEN and CDR2 SYDVKM.

The V and J genes are TRBV7-9 and TRBJ1-1; D unclear. With 0 bases removed from V and 7 bases from J, the gap between germline ends came to 9 bases. The CDR3 has 13 amino acids. The germline CDR1 and CDR2 sequences are SEHNR and FQNEAQ (reference sequence). The CDR3 is CASSLASGREAFF. CDR3 coding DNA: TGTGCCAGCAGCTTAGCGTCTGGGCGTGAAGCTTTCTTT.

The chain has TRBV7-8 and TRBJ2-5, with 11 nucleotides matching TRBD2. V lost 1 base, J lost 4 bases, and 5 bases stayed unmatched. Per the germline V gene, CDR1 is SGHVS and CDR2 is FQNEAQ. This CDR3 comprises 16 residues. The CDR3 reads CASSLVTSGRGETQYF. CDR3 sequence (DNA): TGTGCCAGCAGCTTAGTCACTAGCGGGAGAGGAGAGACCCAGTACTTC.

The V and J genes are TRBV2 and TRBJ1-1; no firm D call. V gave up 6 bases and J gave up 2 bases, with 16 bases separating them. CDR1 SNHLY and CDR2 FYNNEI come from the germline V gene. CDR3 size: 15 residues. The CDR3 region is CASRGSRIENTEAFF. The CDR3 nucleotides are TGTGCCAGCAGGGGGAGCAGGATCGAAAACACTGAAGCTTTCTTT.

CDR3 sequence (DNA): TGTGCCAGCAGTATACCGCGGGGGCCCCAAGAGACCCAGTACTTC. This sequence encodes CASSIPRGPQETQYF. The chain is built from TRBV6-2 or TRBV6-3 and TRBJ2-5; D may be TRBD2 (7 bases). The CDR3 is 15 amino acids. Trimming stripped 5 bases from V and 1 base from J, with 14 bases between. Germline loops: CDR1 MNHEY, CDR2 SVGEGT.

The CDR3 sequence is CASSVAREGPRTDTQYF. The CDR3 DNA reads as TGTGCCAGCAGCGTAGCGCGGGAGGGCCCCCGCACAGATACGCAGTATTTT. This rearrangement joins TRBV9 to TRBJ2-3; 9 bases line up with TRBD2. This CDR3 region has 17 residues. Trimming took 0 bases from V and 1 from J; bases not matched to a gene: 6. Germline CDR1 is SGDLS and CDR2 is YYNGEE.

The chain is built from TRBV7-3 and TRBJ1-1; D is uncertain. This CDR3 has 14 amino acids. Germline CDR1 SGHTA, CDR2 FQGTGA. Trimming took off 2 bases at V and 1 base at J, with 8 bases between the two ends. CDR3 sequence (DNA): TGTGCCAGCAGCTTAGAGGGCTGGAACACTGAAGCTTTCTTT. Protein sequence: CASSLEGWNTEAFF.

The chain uses TRBV6-6 and TRBJ1-1; 7 bases match TRBD1. The V and J ends lost 4 bases and 7 bases, in that order; junction bases with no gene match: 9. Germline V gene sequence: CDR1 MNHNY, CDR2 SVGAGI (reference sequence). The CDR3 extends over 14 amino acids. In DNA form, the CDR3 reads TGTGCCAGCAGTTTCTACCGGGACAGCTATGAAGCTTTCTTT. Translating gives CASSFYRDSYEAFF.

The chain links TRBV5-6 to TRBJ1-3; D call uncertain. The CDR3 runs to 16 residues. Trimming left V 0 bases short and J 2 bases short, with 12 bases between. Germline-derived CDR1 and CDR2 are SGHDT and YYEEEE. CDR3 nucleotide sequence: TGTGCCAGCAGCTTGGCCGTGGCAGGAACTGGAAACACCATATATTTT. It translates to CASSLAVAGTGNTIYF.

The chain has TRBV18 and TRBJ2-7; 8 nucleotides line up with TRBD1. The germline gives CDR1 KGHSH, CDR2 LQKENI. V shed 2 bases, J shed 3 bases, and the junction held 3 bases outside the gene matches. The CDR3 spans 14 residues. CDR3 in DNA: TGTGCCAGCTCACCATCTACAGGGGGCTACGAGCAGTACTTC. Translation gives CASSPSTGGYEQYF. Based on the CDR3 plus reference TRBV18 and TRBJ2-7, the full variable domain is NAGVMQNPRHLVRRRGQEARLRCSPMKGHSHVYWYRQLPEEGLKFMVYLQKENIIDESGMPKERFSAEFPKEGPSILRIQQVVRGDSAAYFCASSPSTGGYEQYFGPGTRLTVT.

The chain recombines TRBV28 with TRBJ2-5; no clear D gene. Trimming pared 3 bases from V and 5 bases from J, leaving 4 bases between. Per the germline V gene, CDR1 is MDHEN and CDR2 is SYDVKM. The CDR3 is 11 residues long. CDR3 amino acids: CASSFGETQYF. For the CDR3, the DNA is TGTGCCAGCAGTTTCGGGGAGACCCAGTACTTC.

This clone has just a few counts. The V and J genes are TRBV21-1 and TRBJ1-1; the D call in the table, TRBD1, was not verified against the DNA. TRBV21-1 is flagged as a pseudogene. This CDR3 is built from 16 residues. In DNA form, the CDR3 reads TGTGCCAGCAGCCTCCGATCCCCTAAGGGGCAGACTGAAGCTTTCTTT. This gives the protein CASSLRSPKGQTEAFF.